Listed here is a single TCR beta chain. Antigen: not known. Method: immunoSEQ multiplex PCR; TCRdb's copy keeps in-frame clones and lacks some. The repertoire has fewer than 70,000 clones, 85% to 95% of them found once; the top ten carry about 6%. The entry originates in a study of cytomegalovirus exposure and HLA in healthy donors. Study in general: The 90 to 150 validation repertoires used a platform that matched the one used for the approximately 620 first-cohort repertoires, as a later analysis reported. Notes on the study in general: Within the 130 or so validation repertoires, first-cohort TCR clusters tended to co-occur, according to a later analysis. A classifier reportedly called cytomegalovirus status with high sensitivity and specificity.

V was clipped by 0 bases and J by 2 bases; unmatched bases: 16. Germline-derived CDR1 and CDR2 are ENHRY and SYGVKD. CDR3 length equals 20 residues. The donors were members of the validation cohort, which comprised about 130 subjects and was separate from the first cohort of around 700 subjects. Sequenced sample: PBMCs. The clonotype was recovered from a woman aged 18-29 years in good health and CMV-seropositive. The chain employs TRBV10-3 and TRBJ2-5; 9 bases line up with TRBD2. CDR3 protein: CAISESGDAGGPAGQETQYF. In nucleotides, the CDR3 is TGTGCCATCAGTGAGTCGGGCGACGCGGGAGGGCCGGCGGGGCAAGAGACCCAGTACTTC.